Listed here are 28 T cell receptor beta chains from one sample, sequenced in a study of response to subunit inactivated influenza vaccine. TCRdb processed the RT-PCR reads anew with MiXCR; each CDR3 protein has one entry. The sample holds approximately 500,000 distinct CDR3 sequences, roughly 23% seen once. The same data also contributed to another study, on T cells expressing NK-cell markers. This second study notes: 5'RACE template switching with UMIs generated TCR beta cDNA.

The sample consisted of CD4+ T cells sorted from PBMCs, taken 11 to 12 days after vaccination. The receptors here all came from a man aged 50 to 60 who received an inactivated influenza vaccine.

This clonotype has more than one count but fewer than ten. The rearrangement uses TRBV20-1 and TRBJ2-1; 7 nucleotides match TRBD2. The CDR3 contains 15 residues. V was clipped by 3 bases and J by 4 bases; unmatched bases: 9. In germline, CDR1 is DFQATT, CDR2 SNEGSKA (reference sequence). CDR3 nucleotide sequence: TGCAGTGCTAGCGGTACTAGCGCGTTTTACAATGAGCAGTTCTTC. Its protein is CSASGTSAFYNEQFF.

This chain uses TRBV7-8 with TRBJ2-1; D is perhaps TRBD1 (6 bases). The CDR3 is 15 amino acids. The V gene's germline CDR1 is SGHVS and CDR2 FQNEAQ. V shed 5 bases and J shed 5 bases, with 16 bases lying between them. CDR3 loop: CASSRFHQGNNEQFF. CDR3 nucleotides: TGTGCCAGCAGCCGATTTCACCAGGGGAACAATGAGCAGTTCTTC.

This clonotype was observed a few times. The V and J genes are TRBV10-3 and TRBJ2-3; the D is unclear. Germline-derived CDR1 and CDR2 are ENHRY and SYGVKD. V was cut by 3 bases and J by 2 bases, with 3 bases left in between. The length of the CDR3 is 12 residues. In DNA, the CDR3 is TGTGCCATCAGTGACGCCACAGATACGCAGTATTTT. Its protein is CAISDATDTQYF.

J is TRBJ1-5 and V is TRBV4-3, with unresolved D. This CDR3 region has 13 residues. The germline V gene encodes CDR1 LGHNA and CDR2 YSLEER. The V and J ends lost 0 bases and 7 bases respectively, with 7 bases between them. The CDR3 coding sequence is TGCGCCAGCAGCCAAGATACGCGCCAGCCCCAGCATTTT. It encodes CASSQDTRQPQHF.

This clonotype was picked up many times. The chain combines TRBV11-2 with TRBJ2-7; 8 nucleotides agree with TRBD2. The V and J ends lost 6 bases and 5 bases, in that order; junction bases with no gene match: 6. Germline V lookup: CDR1 SGHAT, CDR2 FQNNGV. This CDR3 has 13 amino acids. The DNA of the CDR3 is TGTGCCAGCAGACTCCCGGGGGGGAACGAGCAGTACTTC. Translation gives CASRLPGGNEQYF.

The chain links TRBV6-2 or TRBV6-3 to TRBJ2-6; possible D gene TRBD1, 5 bases. Germline CDR1 is MNHEY and CDR2 is SVGEGT. This CDR3 contains 14 residues. Trimming pared 7 bases from V and 0 bases from J, leaving 7 bases between. The CDR3 nucleotides read TGTGCCAGCATCAGGGACTCTGGGGCCAACGTCCTGACTTTC. This translates into CASIRDSGANVLTF.

V is TRBV7-9 and J is TRBJ2-7; 9 bases are a match to TRBD1. This CDR3 has 17 residues. V was clipped by 5 bases and J by 4 bases; unmatched bases: 15. CDR1 SEHNR and CDR2 FQNEAQ come from the germline V gene (reference sequence). CDR3 loop: CASSPTGGTGFAYEQYF. CDR3 coding DNA: TGTGCCAGCAGCCCCACCGGGGGGACAGGGTTTGCGTACGAGCAGTACTTC. Drawing the rest from reference TRBV7-9 and TRBJ2-7, the complete variable domain is DTGVSQNPRHKITKRGQNVTFRCDPISEHNRLYWYRQTLGQGPEFLTYFQNEAQLEKSRLLSDRFSAERPKGSFSTLEIQRTEQGDSAMYLCASSPTGGTGFAYEQYFGPGTRLTVT.

This CDR3 reads CASSRSGPSNEQFF. The CDR3 region has the DNA TGTGCCAGCAGCCGTAGCGGACCTTCCAATGAGCAGTTCTTC. V and J are TRBV3-1 and TRBJ2-1; maybe TRBD2 (6 bases). V was pared by 4 bases and J by 6 bases, with 13 bases between. The V gene's germline CDR1 is LGHDT and CDR2 YNNKEL (reference sequence). CDR3 size: 14 residues.

The V and J genes are TRBV3-1 and TRBJ2-7; a weak D match, TRBD1 (6 bases). The germline V gene encodes CDR1 LGHDT and CDR2 YNNKEL (reference sequence). This CDR3 region has 14 residues. Trimming shortened V by 11 bases and J by 4 bases, and 21 bases separated the two germline ends. CDR3 bases: TGTGCCGAATTCTTGGACAGCCTTTTTTACGAGCAGTACTTC. Translated: CAEFLDSLFYEQYF.

The chain carries TRBV7-2 and TRBJ1-3, with D unclear. Trimming shortened V by 2 bases and J by 7 bases, and 3 bases separated the two germline ends. Looked up from germline, CDR1 is SGHTA and CDR2 is FQGNSA. This CDR3 is built from 11 residues. CDR3 in DNA: TGTGCCAGCAGCTTAATGAACACCATATATTTT. This encodes CASSLMNTIYF.

This clonotype appeared a few times. J is TRBJ2-3 and V is TRBV7-2; D perhaps matches TRBD1 (6 bases). The CDR3 length is 16 residues. Germline loops: CDR1 SGHTA, CDR2 FQGNSA. The V and J ends lost 1 base and 0 bases respectively, with 11 bases between them. The CDR3 loop is CASSLGRGSSTDTQYF. The CDR3 nucleotides read TGTGCCAGCAGCTTAGGAAGGGGGTCTAGCACAGATACGCAGTATTTT. Full variable domain (remainder filled in from reference TRBV7-2 and TRBJ2-3): GAGVSQSPSNKVTEKGKDVELRCDPISGHTALYWYRQSLGQGLEFLIYFQGNSAPDKSGLPSDRFSAERTGGSVSTLTIQRTQQEDSAVYLCASSLGRGSSTDTQYFGPGTRLTVL.

J is TRBJ2-3 and V is TRBV24-1; a possible D gene is TRBD1 (6 bases). V was pared by 4 bases and J by 5 bases, with 15 bases between. This CDR3 has 15 residues. CDR1 and CDR2 (germline): KGHDR, SFDVKD. In DNA, the CDR3 is TGTGCCACCAGTGACAGGGGCTCTTTAGGAGATACGCAGTATTTT. It yields the protein CATSDRGSLGDTQYF.

The chain employs TRBV28 and TRBJ2-3; 10 nucleotides align to TRBD2. CDR3 length: 17 residues. Germline CDR1 MDHEN, CDR2 SYDVKM. V lost 5 bases and J lost 3; bases outside the gene matches: 11. The CDR3 bases are TGTGCCAGCAGTAGATTCGGGCTAGCGGGGGTAACAGATACGCAGTATTTT. Translating it yields CASSRFGLAGVTDTQYF.

This clonotype occurred a few times. V gene TRBV4-3 combines with J gene TRBJ2-6; 8 bases align to TRBD1. V gave up 4 bases and J gave up 0 bases; unmatched junction bases: 11. Germline assignment: CDR1 LGHNA and CDR2 YSLEER. The CDR3 consists of 19 residues. Here the CDR3 DNA reads TGCGCCAGCAGCCCCGTAGCACAGGGGGAAACCTCTGGGGCCAACGTCCTGACTTTC. This encodes CASSPVAQGETSGANVLTF.

This clonotype has only a few counts. The rearrangement uses TRBV7-9 and TRBJ2-3, with D tentatively TRBD1 (5 bases). The CDR3 spans 14 residues. CDR1 and CDR2 (germline): SEHNR, FQNEAQ (reference sequence). V shed 8 bases and J shed 2 bases, with 14 bases lying between them. Written as DNA, the CDR3 is TGTGCCAGCGGGGCCTTCCTAAACACAGATACGCAGTATTTT. Translating gives CASGAFLNTDTQYF.

This chain links TRBV20-1 with TRBJ2-4, with D unclear. Germline values: CDR1 DFQATT, CDR2 SNEGSKA (reference sequence). The ends were cut back, 6 bases at V and 1 base at J, with 13 bases in the middle. The CDR3 is 14 residues long. CDR3 sequence reads: CSAPTQEAKNIQYF. The CDR3 bases are TGCAGTGCCCCGACCCAGGAGGCCAAAAACATTCAGTACTTC.

The chain links TRBV20-1 to TRBJ2-1, with 7 bases that match TRBD2. V was clipped by 1 base and J by 4 bases; unmatched bases: 13. The CDR3 contains 17 residues. The germline CDR1 and CDR2 sequences are DFQATT and SNEGSKA (reference sequence). CDR3 nucleotides: TGCAGTGCTAGAGGGGGCGGGAGATCGAGGAGTTACAATGAGCAGTTCTTC. Translation: CSARGGGRSRSYNEQFF.

This sequence joins TRBV5-1 and TRBJ2-1, with no clear D. Per germline, CDR1 SGHRS and CDR2 YFSETQ. The V end was cut by 7 bases, the J end by 1 base, with 18 bases between. The length of the CDR3 is 16 residues. The CDR3 DNA sequence: TGCGCCAGCGCGGCGGAAGCCTTACCATCCTACAATGAGCAGTTCTTC. Translating gives CASAAEALPSYNEQFF.

The J gene is TRBJ1-4, the V gene TRBV5-1; the D gene is possibly TRBD1 (6 bases). CDR3 length: 15 residues. CDR1 and CDR2 from the germline V gene are SGHRS and YFSETQ. With 4 bases removed from V and 7 bases from J, the gap between germline ends came to 17 bases. The CDR3 region is CASSLNAGAGEKLFF. CDR3 sequence (DNA): TGCGCCAGCAGCCTGAACGCAGGGGCGGGTGAAAAACTGTTTTTT.

The chain carries TRBV12-3 or TRBV12-4 and TRBJ1-2; tentative D call: TRBD1 (6 bases). The CDR3 has 13 amino acids. V lost 7 bases, J lost 3 bases, and 12 bases lay in between. The CDR3 region is CASTGGADYGYTF. DNA of the CDR3: TGTGCCAGCACGGGGGGCGCGGACTATGGCTACACCTTC.

This clonotype was counted a few times. CDR3 amino acids: CSAQGRESYEQYF. The CDR3 region has the DNA TGCAGCGCCCAGGGGCGGGAATCCTACGAGCAGTACTTC. The J gene is TRBJ2-7, the V gene TRBV29-1; tentatively, D is TRBD1 or TRBD2 (6 bases each). The CDR3 has 13 amino acids. V was pared by 7 bases and J by 1 base, with 14 bases between. Germline values: CDR1 SQVTM, CDR2 ANQGSEA.

The chain combines TRBV7-8 with TRBJ2-7; 10 bases are a match to TRBD2. Germline V gene lookup returns CDR1 SGHVS and CDR2 FQNEAQ. CDR3 length: 15 amino acids. Germline trimming cut 3 bases from V and 4 bases from J; bases unmatched to any gene: 6. This CDR3 reads CASSFYRTSGYEQYF. The CDR3 DNA reads TGTGCCAGCAGCTTTTACAGGACTAGCGGTTACGAGCAGTACTTC.

This rearrangement joins TRBV10-3 to TRBJ1-2, with D perhaps TRBD1 (5 bases). Germline-derived CDR1 and CDR2 are ENHRY and SYGVKD. The CDR3 spans 13 residues. V dropped 2 bases and J dropped 3 bases, with 7 bases sitting between them. The CDR3 DNA reads as TGTGCCATCAGTGAGGGGGGTGACTATGGCTACACCTTC. This gives the protein CAISEGGDYGYTF.

This clonotype was seen many times. V and J are TRBV29-1 and TRBJ2-1; no firm D call. V was clipped by 4 bases and J by 0 bases, with 7 bases between them. The V gene's germline CDR1 is SQVTM and CDR2 ANQGSEA. The CDR3 has 13 residues. The CDR3 region is CSVVRSSYNEQFF. Written as DNA, the CDR3 is TGCAGCGTTGTAAGGAGCTCCTACAATGAGCAGTTCTTC.

This clonotype was recorded many times. This chain connects TRBV29-1 to TRBJ2-1; the match to TRBD2 covers 15 bases. This CDR3 has 14 amino acids. Trimming took 3 bases from V and 9 from J; bases not matched to a gene: 3. The germline CDR1 and CDR2 sequences are SQVTM and ANQGSEA. CDR3 sequence: CSVEAGLAGGEQFF. The CDR3 DNA reads TGCAGCGTTGAGGCGGGACTAGCGGGAGGTGAGCAGTTCTTC.

The V and J genes are TRBV5-1 and TRBJ1-1, with TRBD1 matching over 9 bases. V was clipped by 4 bases and J by 0 bases; unmatched bases: 4. CDR1 SGHRS and CDR2 YFSETQ come from the germline V gene. The CDR3 totals 15 residues. The DNA for the CDR3 is TGCGCCAGCAGCGCGACAGGGGGTATGAACACTGAAGCTTTCTTT. This encodes CASSATGGMNTEAFF.

The J gene is TRBJ2-1, the V gene TRBV5-1; a weak D match, TRBD1 (6 bases). Germline CDR1 and CDR2: SGHRS and YFSETQ. Trimming shortened V by 0 bases and J by 8 bases, and 12 bases separated the two germline ends. The CDR3 sequence is 14 residues long. CDR3 nucleotide sequence: TGCGCCAGCAGCTTGGGACAGGACCGCGATGAGCAGTTCTTC. It yields the protein CASSLGQDRDEQFF. The full variable domain, in which reference TRBV5-1 and TRBJ2-1 provide the parts outside the CDR3, is KAGVTQTPRYLIKTRGQQVTLSCSPISGHRSVSWYQQTPGQGLQFLFEYFSETQRNKGNFPGRFSGRQFSNSRSEMNVSTLELGDSALYLCASSLGQDRDEQFFGPGTRLTVL.

The rearrangement joins TRBV27 to TRBJ1-6; D not resolved. Per germline, CDR1 MNHEY and CDR2 SMNVEV (reference sequence). The CDR3 consists of 13 residues. With 0 bases removed from V and 5 bases from J, the gap between germline ends came to 2 bases. CDR3 bases: TGTGCCAGCAGTTTATCCGATAATTCACCCCTCCACTTT. As protein: CASSLSDNSPLHF.